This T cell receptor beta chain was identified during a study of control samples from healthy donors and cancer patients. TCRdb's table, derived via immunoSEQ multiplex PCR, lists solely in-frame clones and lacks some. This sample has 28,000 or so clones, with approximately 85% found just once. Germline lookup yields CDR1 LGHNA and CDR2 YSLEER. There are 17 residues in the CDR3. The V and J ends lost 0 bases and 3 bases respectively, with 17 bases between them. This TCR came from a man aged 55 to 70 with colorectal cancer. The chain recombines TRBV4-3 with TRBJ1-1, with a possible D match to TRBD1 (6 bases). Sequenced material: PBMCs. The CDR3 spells CASSQDLWWDTYTEAFF. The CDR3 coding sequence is TGCGCCAGCAGCCAAGATCTGTGGTGGGACACATACACTGAAGCTTTCTTT.